In its sample, the clone carrying this TCR beta chain was seen many times. The data derive from a study of blood T cell repertoires in COVID-19. The method was immunoSEQ multiplex PCR; TCRdb's version includes in-frame clones alone and lacks a portion of them. The sample includes just over 300,000 clones, 85% to 90% of them seen just once. The CDR3 is 20 residues long. Germline assignment: CDR1 MGHRA and CDR2 YSYEKL. The J segment lost 4 bases and the V segment lost 5 bases, leaving 15 bases of the junction unmatched. Grouping used clinical history reported by participants in a survey and questionnaire.

The sample taken for sequencing was PBMCs or T cells enriched from blood (not recorded which). The TCR was taken from a man younger than 45 who had recovered from COVID-19. J is TRBJ2-3 and V is TRBV4-1; 16 bases map to TRBD2. The CDR3 spells CASSNPGLAGGPGTADTQYF. The CDR3 region has the DNA TGCGCCAGCAGCAACCCGGGACTAGCGGGGGGGCCCGGGACCGCAGATACGCAGTATTTT.